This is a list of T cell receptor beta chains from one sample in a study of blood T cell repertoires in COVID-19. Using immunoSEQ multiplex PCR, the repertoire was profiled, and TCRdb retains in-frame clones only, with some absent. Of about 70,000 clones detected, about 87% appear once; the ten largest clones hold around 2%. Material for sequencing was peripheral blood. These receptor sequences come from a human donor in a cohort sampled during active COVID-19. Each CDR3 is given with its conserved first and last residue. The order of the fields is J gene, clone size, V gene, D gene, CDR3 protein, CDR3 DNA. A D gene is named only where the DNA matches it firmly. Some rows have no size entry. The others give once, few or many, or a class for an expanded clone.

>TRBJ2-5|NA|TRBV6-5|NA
CASSIQGGETQYF
TGTGCCAGCAGTATACAGGGTGGAGAGACCCAGTACTTC
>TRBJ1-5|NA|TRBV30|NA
CAWSTGLGNQPQHF
TGTGCCTGGAGTACAGGCTTGGGCAATCAGCCCCAGCATTTT
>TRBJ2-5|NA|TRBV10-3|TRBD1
CAIRLDREETQYF
TGTGCCATCAGGTTGGACAGGGAGGAGACCCAGTACTTC
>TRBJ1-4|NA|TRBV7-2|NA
CASSFPTRGTNEKLFF
TGTGCCAGCAGCTTCCCAACCAGGGGAACTAATGAAAAACTGTTTTTT
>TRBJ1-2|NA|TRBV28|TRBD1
CALSGGDRSYGYTF
TGTGCCCTTTCGGGTGGGGACAGGAGTTATGGCTACACCTTC
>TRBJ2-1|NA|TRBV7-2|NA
CASSLGAGRQGPRNEQFF
TGTGCCAGCAGCTTAGGGGCGGGGCGCCAGGGTCCCCGTAATGAGCAGTTCTTC
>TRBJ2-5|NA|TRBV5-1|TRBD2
CASSLGEGKGETQYF
TGCGCCAGCAGCCTAGGGGAGGGGAAGGGGGAGACCCAGTACTTC
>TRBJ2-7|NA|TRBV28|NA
CASSLRAGLPYEQYF
TGTGCCAGCAGTTTAAGGGCAGGGTTACCCTACGAGCAGTACTTC
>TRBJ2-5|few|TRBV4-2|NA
CASSQGGVETQYF
TGTGCCAGCAGCCAAGGGGGCGTAGAGACCCAGTACTTC
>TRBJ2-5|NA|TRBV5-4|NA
CASSLGQKAGETQYF
TGTGCCAGCAGCTTGGGACAGAAGGCTGGGGAGACCCAGTACTTC
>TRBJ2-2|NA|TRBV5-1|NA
CASSFLVETGELFF
TGCGCCAGCAGCTTTCTAGTTGAAACCGGGGAGCTGTTTTTT
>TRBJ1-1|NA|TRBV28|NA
CASRLPTPNTEAFF
TGTGCCAGCAGGCTTCCCACACCAAACACTGAAGCTTTCTTT
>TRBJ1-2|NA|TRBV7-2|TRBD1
CASSVGEDRVNGYTF
TGTGCCAGCAGCGTCGGGGAGGACAGGGTAAATGGCTACACCTTC
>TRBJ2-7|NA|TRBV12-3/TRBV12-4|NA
CASSNMYEQYF
TGTGCCAGCAGCAACATGTACGAGCAGTACTTC
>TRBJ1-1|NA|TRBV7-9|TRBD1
CASSARQGAGTEAFF
TGTGCCAGCAGCGCAAGACAGGGGGCGGGAACTGAAGCTTTCTTT
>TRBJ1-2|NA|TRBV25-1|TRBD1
CASTSDRGNYGYTF
TGTGCCAGCACCTCGGACAGGGGGAACTATGGCTACACCTTC
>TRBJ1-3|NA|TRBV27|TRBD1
CASSPTGSGNTIYF
TGTGCCAGCAGTCCGACAGGGTCCGGAAACACCATATATTTT